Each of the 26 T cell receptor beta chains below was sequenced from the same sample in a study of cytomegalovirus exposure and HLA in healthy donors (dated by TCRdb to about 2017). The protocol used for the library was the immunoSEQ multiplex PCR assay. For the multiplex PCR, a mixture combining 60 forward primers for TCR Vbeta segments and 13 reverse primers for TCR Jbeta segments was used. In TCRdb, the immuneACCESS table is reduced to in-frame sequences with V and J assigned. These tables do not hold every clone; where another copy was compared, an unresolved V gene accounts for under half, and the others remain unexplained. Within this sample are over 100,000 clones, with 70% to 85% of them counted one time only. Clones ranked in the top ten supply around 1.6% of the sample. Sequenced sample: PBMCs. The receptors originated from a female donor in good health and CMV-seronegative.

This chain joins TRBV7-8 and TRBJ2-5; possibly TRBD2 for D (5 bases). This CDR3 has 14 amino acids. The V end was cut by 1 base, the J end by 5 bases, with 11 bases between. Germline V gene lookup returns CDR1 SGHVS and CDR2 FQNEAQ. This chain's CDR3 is CASSLDSSGETQYF. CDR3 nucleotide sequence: TGTGCCAGCAGCTTAGACAGCTCGGGGGAGACCCAGTACTTC.

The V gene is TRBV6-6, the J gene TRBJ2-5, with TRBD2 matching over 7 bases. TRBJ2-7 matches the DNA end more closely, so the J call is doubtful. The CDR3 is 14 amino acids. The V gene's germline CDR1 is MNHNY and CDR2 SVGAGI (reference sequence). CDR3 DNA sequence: TGTGCCAGCAGGACGACTAGCAGGTTGGACGAGCAGTACTTC. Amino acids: CASRTTSRLDEQYF.

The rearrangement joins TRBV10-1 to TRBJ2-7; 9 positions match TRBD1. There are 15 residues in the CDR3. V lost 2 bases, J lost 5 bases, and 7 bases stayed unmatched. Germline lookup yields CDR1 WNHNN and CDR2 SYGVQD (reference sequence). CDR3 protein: CASSEGTGTGNEQYF. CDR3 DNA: TGCGCCAGCAGTGAGGGAACCGGGACAGGGAACGAGCAGTACTTC.

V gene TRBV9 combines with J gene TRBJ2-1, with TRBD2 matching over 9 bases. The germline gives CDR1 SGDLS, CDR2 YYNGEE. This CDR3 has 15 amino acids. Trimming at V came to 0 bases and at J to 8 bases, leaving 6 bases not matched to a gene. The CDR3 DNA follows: TGTGCCAGCAGCGTAGCTATAGCGGGAGTGTATGAGCAGTTCTTC. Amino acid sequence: CASSVAIAGVYEQFF.

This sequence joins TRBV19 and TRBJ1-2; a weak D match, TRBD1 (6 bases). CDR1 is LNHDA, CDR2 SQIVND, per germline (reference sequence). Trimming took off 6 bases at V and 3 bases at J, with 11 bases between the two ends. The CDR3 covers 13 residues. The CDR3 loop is CASRRQDYYGYTF. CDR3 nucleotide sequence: TGTGCCAGTAGACGACAGGATTACTATGGCTACACCTTC.

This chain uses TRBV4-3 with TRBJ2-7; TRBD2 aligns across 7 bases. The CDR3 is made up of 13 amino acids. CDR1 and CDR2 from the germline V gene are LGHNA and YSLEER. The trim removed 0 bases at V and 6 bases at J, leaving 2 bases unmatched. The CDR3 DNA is TGCGCCAGCAGCCAAGAATGGGGGGGCGAGCAGTACTTC. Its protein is CASSQEWGGEQYF.

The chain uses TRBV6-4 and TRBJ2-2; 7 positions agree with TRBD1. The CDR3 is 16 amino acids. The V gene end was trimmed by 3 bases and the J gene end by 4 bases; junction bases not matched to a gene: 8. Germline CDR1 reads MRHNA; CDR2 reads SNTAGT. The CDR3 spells CASSEDNDRVTGELFF. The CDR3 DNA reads TGTGCCAGCAGTGAGGATAACGACAGGGTCACCGGGGAGCTGTTTTTT.

CDR3 nucleotide sequence: TGTGCCAGCAGCTCATTCTACGAGCAGTACTTC. Translated, it gives CASSSFYEQYF. The J gene is TRBJ2-5, the V gene TRBV7-9; D call uncertain. The DNA end lines up better with TRBJ2-7; the J call may be wrong. The CDR3 is 11 amino acids. Germline lookup yields CDR1 SEHNR and CDR2 FQNEAQ (reference sequence).

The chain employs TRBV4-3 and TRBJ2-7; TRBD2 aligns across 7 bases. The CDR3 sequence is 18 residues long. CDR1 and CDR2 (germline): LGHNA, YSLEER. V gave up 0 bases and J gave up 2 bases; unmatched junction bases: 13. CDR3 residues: CASSQEFRRAGYAYEQYF. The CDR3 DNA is TGCGCCAGCAGCCAAGAATTTCGTAGAGCGGGATACGCCTACGAGCAGTACTTC.

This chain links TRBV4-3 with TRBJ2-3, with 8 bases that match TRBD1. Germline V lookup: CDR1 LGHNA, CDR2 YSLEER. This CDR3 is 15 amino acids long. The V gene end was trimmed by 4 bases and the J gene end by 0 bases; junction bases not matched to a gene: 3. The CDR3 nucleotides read TGCGCCAGCAGCCCAGGGGGCTGGAGCACAGATACGCAGTATTTT. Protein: CASSPGGWSTDTQYF.

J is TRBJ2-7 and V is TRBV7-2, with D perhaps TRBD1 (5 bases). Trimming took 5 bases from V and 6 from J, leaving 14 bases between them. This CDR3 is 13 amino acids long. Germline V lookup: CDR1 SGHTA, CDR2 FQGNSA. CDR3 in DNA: TGTGCCAGCAGCGTAGGGGTACAGAGCGAGCAGTACTTC. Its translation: CASSVGVQSEQYF.

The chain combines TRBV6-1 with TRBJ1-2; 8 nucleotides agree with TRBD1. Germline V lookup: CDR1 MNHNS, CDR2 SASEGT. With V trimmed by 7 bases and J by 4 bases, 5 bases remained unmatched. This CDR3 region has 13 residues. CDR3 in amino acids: CASTLTGGYGYTF. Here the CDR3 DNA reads TGTGCCAGCACTTTAACAGGGGGCTATGGCTACACCTTC.

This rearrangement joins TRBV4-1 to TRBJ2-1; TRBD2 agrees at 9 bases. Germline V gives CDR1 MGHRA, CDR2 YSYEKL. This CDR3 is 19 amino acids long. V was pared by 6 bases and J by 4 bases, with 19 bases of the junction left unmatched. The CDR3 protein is CASRSWQTPKAGGYNEQFF. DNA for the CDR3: TGCGCCAGCAGATCTTGGCAGACCCCAAAAGCGGGAGGATACAATGAGCAGTTCTTC.

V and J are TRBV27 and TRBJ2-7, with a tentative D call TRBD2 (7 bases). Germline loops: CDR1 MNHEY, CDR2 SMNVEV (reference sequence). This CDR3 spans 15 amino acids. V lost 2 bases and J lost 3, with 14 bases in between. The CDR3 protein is CASSLGGGGHYEQYF. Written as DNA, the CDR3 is TGTGCCAGCAGTTTAGGCGGGGGCGGACACTACGAGCAGTACTTC.

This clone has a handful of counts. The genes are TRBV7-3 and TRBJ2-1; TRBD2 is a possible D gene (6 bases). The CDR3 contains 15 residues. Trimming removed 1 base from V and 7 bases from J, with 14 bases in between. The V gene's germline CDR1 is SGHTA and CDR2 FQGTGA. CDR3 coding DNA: TGTGCCAGCAGCTTAAGTGGGGGACTGAAAAATGAGCAGTTCTTC. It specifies CASSLSGGLKNEQFF.

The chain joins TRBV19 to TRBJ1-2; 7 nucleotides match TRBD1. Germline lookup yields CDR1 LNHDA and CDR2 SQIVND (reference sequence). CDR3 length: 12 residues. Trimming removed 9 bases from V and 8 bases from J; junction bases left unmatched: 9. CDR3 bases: TGTGCCAGCCGGACAGGCTCGATAGGCTACACCTTC. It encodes CASRTGSIGYTF. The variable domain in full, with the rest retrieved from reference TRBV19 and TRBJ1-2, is DGGITQSPKYLFRKEGQNVTLSCEQNLNHDAMYWYRQDPGQGLRLIYYSQIVNDFQKGDIAEGYSVSREKKESFPLTVTSAQKNPTAFYLCASRTGSIGYTFGSGTRLTVV.

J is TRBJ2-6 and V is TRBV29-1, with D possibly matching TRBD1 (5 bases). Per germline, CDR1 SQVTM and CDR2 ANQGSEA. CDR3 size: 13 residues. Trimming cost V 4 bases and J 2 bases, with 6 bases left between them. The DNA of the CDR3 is TGCAGCGTTGGCAGGGCTGGGGCCAACGTCCTGACTTTC. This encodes CSVGRAGANVLTF.

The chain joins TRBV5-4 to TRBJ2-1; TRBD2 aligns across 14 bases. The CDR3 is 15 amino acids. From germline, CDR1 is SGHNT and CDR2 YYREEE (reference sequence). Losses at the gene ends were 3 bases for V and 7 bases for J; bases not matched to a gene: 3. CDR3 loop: CASSSTSGRGNEQFF. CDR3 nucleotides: TGTGCCAGCAGCTCGACTAGCGGGAGGGGTAATGAGCAGTTCTTC.

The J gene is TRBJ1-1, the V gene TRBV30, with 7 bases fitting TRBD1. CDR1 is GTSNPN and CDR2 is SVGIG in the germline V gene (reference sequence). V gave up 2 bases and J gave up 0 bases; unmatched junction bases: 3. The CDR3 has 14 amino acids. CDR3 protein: CAWSPDRVNTEAFF. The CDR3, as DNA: TGTGCCTGGAGTCCAGACAGGGTGAACACTGAAGCTTTCTTT.

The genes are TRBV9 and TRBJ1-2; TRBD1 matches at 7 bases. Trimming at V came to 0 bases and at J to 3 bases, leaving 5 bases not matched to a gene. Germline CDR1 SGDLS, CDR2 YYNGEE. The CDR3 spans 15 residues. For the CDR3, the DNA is TGTGCCAGCAGCGTAGAACCACAGGGGTACTATGGCTACACCTTC. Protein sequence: CASSVEPQGYYGYTF.

As DNA, the CDR3 is TGCGCCAGCAGCCCCGCGGGGACAGAACGGGAGGGCCTGACAGATACGCAGTATTTT. Protein product: CASSPAGTEREGLTDTQYF. This chain joins TRBV5-1 and TRBJ2-3; D is perhaps TRBD2 (8 bases). Trimming took off 4 bases at V and 3 bases at J, with 27 bases between the two ends. From germline, CDR1 is SGHRS and CDR2 YFSETQ. The CDR3 is 19 amino acids. The complete variable domain, with remaining parts taken from reference TRBV5-1 and TRBJ2-3, reads KAGVTQTPRYLIKTRGQQVTLSCSPISGHRSVSWYQQTPGQGLQFLFEYFSETQRNKGNFPGRFSGRQFSNSRSEMNVSTLELGDSALYLCASSPAGTEREGLTDTQYFGPGTRLTVL.

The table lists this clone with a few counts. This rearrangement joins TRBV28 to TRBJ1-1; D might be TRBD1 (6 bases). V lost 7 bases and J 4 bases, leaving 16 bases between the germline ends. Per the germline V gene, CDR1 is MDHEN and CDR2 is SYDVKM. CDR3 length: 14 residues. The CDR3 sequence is CASTSTGWATEAFF. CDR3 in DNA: TGTGCCAGCACGAGTACAGGGTGGGCCACTGAAGCTTTCTTT.

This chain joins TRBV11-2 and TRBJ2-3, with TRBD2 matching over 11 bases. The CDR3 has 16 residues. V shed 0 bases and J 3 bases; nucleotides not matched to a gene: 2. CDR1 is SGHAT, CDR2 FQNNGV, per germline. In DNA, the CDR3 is TGTGCCAGCAGCTTAGAACTAGCGGGAGAAACAGATACGCAGTATTTT. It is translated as CASSLELAGETDTQYF.

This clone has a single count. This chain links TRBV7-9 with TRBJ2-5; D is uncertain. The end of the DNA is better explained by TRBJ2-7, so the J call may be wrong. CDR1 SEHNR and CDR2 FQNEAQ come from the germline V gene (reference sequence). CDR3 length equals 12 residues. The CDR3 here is CASSLGPNEQYF. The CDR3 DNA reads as TGTGCCAGCAGCTTAGGTCCGAACGAGCAGTACTTC.

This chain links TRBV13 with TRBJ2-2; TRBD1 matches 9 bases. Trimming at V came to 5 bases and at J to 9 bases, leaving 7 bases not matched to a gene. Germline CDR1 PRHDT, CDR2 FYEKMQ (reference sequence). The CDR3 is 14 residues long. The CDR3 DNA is TGTGCCAGCAGCGGTGACAGGGGGAGGCGGGAGCTGTTTTTT. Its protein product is CASSGDRGRRELFF.

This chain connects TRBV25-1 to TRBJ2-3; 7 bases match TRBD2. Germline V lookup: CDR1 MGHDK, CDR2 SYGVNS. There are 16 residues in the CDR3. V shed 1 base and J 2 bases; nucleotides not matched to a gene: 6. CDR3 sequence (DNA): TGTGCCAGCAGTGAATCGGCTAGCGGTAACACAGATACGCAGTATTTT. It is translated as CASSESASGNTDTQYF.